This TCR beta chain was obtained from a study of long-term antiretroviral therapy in people with HIV (dated by TCRdb to between 2020 and 2023). Regarding the research as a whole: The earliest samples were collected about a decade before the 2015 WHO recommendation for immediate ART, when ART was typically delayed until CD4 counts fell. No cross-contamination during QIAcube processing turned up in test extractions that ran a monoclonal T-cell line alongside 33 polyclonal samples. Among the 30 or so participants with HIV, about 11 were female. From some 33 adults with confirmed HIV infection, the cohort provided 150 to 200 cryopreserved PBMC samples, gathered serially across a mean of around six years (range 1-12). A retrospective serial study tested whether changes in peripheral blood TRB repertoire composition and diversity were associated with ART initiation and durable HIV suppression.

Inclusion was restricted to participants for whom at least one PBMC sample before ART initiation and at least two post-ART samples were available. All participants with HIV were treated in the United States of America. Before DNA extraction, cryopreserved samples containing about 0.95-10 million PBMC were thawed and washed. At the time of the earliest PBMC sample, participants with HIV were aged between about 20 and 54 years. PBMC samples were contributed by each participant from 1-4 timepoints before ART initiation and 2-8 timepoints after ART initiation, with a median of 7 samples. Serial HIV viral load, CD4+ T-cell count, ART history and demographic data were obtained for every participant. Genomic DNA was extracted from unsorted PBMC with a Qiagen kit on a QIAcube, with processing performed in batches of 12 samples. The study at large found these results: Compared with controls, HIV repertoires had narrower CDR3 length ranges, and the network structure pointed to an antigen-experienced repertoire that shifted only slightly toward naive after ART. The samples were dated from the mid-2000s to the late 2010s, and the ART regimens that were used may be less effective than current ART regimens. Since PBMC availability was limited, sequencing covered only the TCR beta chain, with no alpha chain pairing. Inferences about post-ART repertoire changes were limited because no data were available on ART adherence, viral resistance or therapy changes. Expanded TRB clones identified before ART initiation dominated the repertoire across all time points, though the dominance fluctuated and decreased in many PLHIV after ART. Unsorted PBMC were profiled instead of sorted CD4+ and CD8+ T cells because pre-ART samples had limited cell numbers. Starting ART was linked to a significant rise in TRB diversity, yet even after long-term ART the diversity remained significantly lower than in transplant donor controls.

Sequencing of the TRB variable region was done with the immunoSEQ hsTCRB v3.0 assay at survey level resolution. TRB sequencing targeted a depth of about 40,000-50,000 T-cell genomes per sample. An Illumina MiSeq with a v3 150-cycle kit was used to sequence the pooled TRB libraries. Per the original workflow: Repertoire analysis was run in R within a reproducible Nextflow workflow that covered QC, data transformation and analysis. LymphoSeq2, an R package for exploring AIRR-Seq data, was used to implement custom analyses. After excluding a handful of samples that yielded fewer than 5000 total TRB sequences, under 200 HIV repertoires remained for analysis. Among the 200 or so HIV repertoires that were kept, 59 were collected before ART initiation and roughly 130 were collected after ART initiation. Each repertoire was downsampled to 5000 TRB nucleotide sequences, and summary statistics were averaged across 100 downsampling iterations. The analysis kept only TRB sequences whose CDR3 regions were at least seven amino acids long. Diversity was assessed using a clonality score derived from Shannon entropy and using the Gini coefficient. In the repertoire networks, any two of the top 5000 CDR3 amino acid sequences were connected whenever the two sequences differed by an edit distance of one. Antigen specificity groups and MHC restriction were predicted for TRB CDR3 amino acid sequences with GLIPH2. To flag known associations with CMV, EBV, HIV or tissue antigens, CDR3 amino acid sequences were compared against VDJdb and McPAS-TCR. Pre-ART, post-ART and control groups were compared with Wilcoxon signed-rank tests and Holm-Bonferroni correction. TCRdb holds this immuneACCESS table with in-frame rearrangements only. Some clones are missing; in checked studies, unresolved V genes explain under half, and the rest has no known cause. V and J calls plus clone size are reproduced from that table; the DNA served to infer D and trimming. The sample table lists 25,000 to 35,000 clones, more than 60% of them with a count of one. Approximately 8% of the sample comes from the top ten.

As to this clone: The specificity of this receptor is unknown. Base qualities were left out, and no much larger clone turns up one base away.

Sequencing used unsorted PBMCs, obtained 3.1 years after starting antiretroviral therapy. This receptor was obtained from a woman aged 50 to 60 with HIV.

In nucleotide form, the sequence is TGCAGTGCTCCTGTTATATACGAGCAGTACTTC. This gives the protein CSAPVIYEQYF. Recombination connected TRBV20-1 to TRBJ2-7; no D gene call is confident. From cysteine to phenylalanine, the CDR3 is 11 amino acids long. Just CDR3 DNA is preserved here, 33 bases in frame from base 1. The germline V gene (reference sequence) supplies CDR1 DFQATT and CDR2 SNEGSKA. V loses 5 bases, J loses 4 bases, and the germline ends lie 9 bases apart.